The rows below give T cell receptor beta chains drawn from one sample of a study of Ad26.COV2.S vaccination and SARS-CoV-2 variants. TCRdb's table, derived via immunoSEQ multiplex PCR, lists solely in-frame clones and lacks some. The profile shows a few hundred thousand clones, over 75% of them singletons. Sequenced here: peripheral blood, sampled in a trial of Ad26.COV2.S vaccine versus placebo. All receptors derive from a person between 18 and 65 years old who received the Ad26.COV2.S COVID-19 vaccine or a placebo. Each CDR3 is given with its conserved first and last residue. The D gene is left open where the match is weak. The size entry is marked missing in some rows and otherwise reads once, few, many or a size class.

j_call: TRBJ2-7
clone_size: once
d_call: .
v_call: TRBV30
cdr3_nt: TGTGCCTGGAGTGTCGAGGCCCGATCCTGGTACTTC
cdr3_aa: CAWSVEARSWYF

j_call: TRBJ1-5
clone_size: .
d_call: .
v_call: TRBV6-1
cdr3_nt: TGTGCCAGCAGTGAAGTAAGGGGTGGTCAGCCCCAGCATTTT
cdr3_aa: CASSEVRGGQPQHF

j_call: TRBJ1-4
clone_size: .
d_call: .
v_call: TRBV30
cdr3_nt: TGTGCCTGGAACACAGAAAATGAAAAACTGTTTTTT
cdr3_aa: CAWNTENEKLFF

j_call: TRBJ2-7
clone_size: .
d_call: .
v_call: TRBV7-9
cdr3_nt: TGTGCCAGCAGCCTAACTGCGAGGGTCAGCGACTACGAGCAGTACTTC
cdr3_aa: CASSLTARVSDYEQYF

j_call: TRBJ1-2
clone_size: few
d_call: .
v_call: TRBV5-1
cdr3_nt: TGCGCCAGCAGAGAATCCGACTATGGCTACACCTTC
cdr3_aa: CASRESDYGYTF

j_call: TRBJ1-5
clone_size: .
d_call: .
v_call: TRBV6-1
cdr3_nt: TGTGCCAGCAGTGAAGGTGGAGGGATCAATCAGCCCCAGCATTTT
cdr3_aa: CASSEGGGINQPQHF

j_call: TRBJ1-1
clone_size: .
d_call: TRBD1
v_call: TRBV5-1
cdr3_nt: TGCGCCAGCAGCTTGAGGACTCGACAGGGAGGGACTGAAGCTTTCTTT
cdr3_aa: CASSLRTRQGGTEAFF

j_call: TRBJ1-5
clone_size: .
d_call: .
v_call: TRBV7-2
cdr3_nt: TGTGCCAGCAGCCCTTGGGGGGGTACTAATCAGCCCCAGCATTTT
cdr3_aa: CASSPWGGTNQPQHF

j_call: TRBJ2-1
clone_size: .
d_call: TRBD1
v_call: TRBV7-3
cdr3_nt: TGTGCCAGCAGCCTAGGGACAGGGGGGCAGTTCTTC
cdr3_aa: CASSLGTGGQFF

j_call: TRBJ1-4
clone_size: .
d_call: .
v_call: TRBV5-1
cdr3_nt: TGCGCCAGCAGCGGGGGGGAGAATGAAAAACTGTTTTTT
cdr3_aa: CASSGGENEKLFF

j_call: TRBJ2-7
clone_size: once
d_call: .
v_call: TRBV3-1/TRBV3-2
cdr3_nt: TGTGCCAGCAGCCAAGTTGAGGGAAACGAGCAGTACTTC
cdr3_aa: CASSQVEGNEQYF

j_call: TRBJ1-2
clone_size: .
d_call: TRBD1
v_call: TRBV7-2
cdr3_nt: TGTGGAGGTTCTGAGGGACAGGGGATTTATGGCTACACCTTC
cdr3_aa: CGGSEGQGIYGYTF

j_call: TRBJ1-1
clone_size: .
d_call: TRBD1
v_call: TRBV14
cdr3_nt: TGTGCCAGCAGCCCGATCCTAGGACAGGGGAACACTGAAGCTTTCTTT
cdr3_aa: CASSPILGQGNTEAFF

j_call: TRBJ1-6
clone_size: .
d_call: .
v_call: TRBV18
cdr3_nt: TGTGCCAGCTCACAAAGGTCGGGGGGTTCACCCCTCCACTTT
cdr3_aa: CASSQRSGGSPLHF

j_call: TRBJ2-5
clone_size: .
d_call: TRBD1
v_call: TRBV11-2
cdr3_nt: TGTGCCAGCAGCTTAGGATTACGGGACAGGGTCGAGGAGACCCAGTACTTC
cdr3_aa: CASSLGLRDRVEETQYF

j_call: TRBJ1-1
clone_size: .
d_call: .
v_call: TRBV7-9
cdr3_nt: TGTGCCAGCAGCTTAGGTCTGGGCCGGATAGACACTGAAGCTTTCTTT
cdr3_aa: CASSLGLGRIDTEAFF

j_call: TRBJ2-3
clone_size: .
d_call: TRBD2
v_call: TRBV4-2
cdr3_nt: TGTGCCAGCAGCCAAGTGCCGGGACTACCTCCGTCGGATACGCAGTATTTT
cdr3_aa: CASSQVPGLPPSDTQYF

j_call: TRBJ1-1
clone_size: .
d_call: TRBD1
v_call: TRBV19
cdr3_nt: TGTGCCAGTAGTGGACAGGGTGGGAACACTGAAGCTTTCTTT
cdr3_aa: CASSGQGGNTEAFF

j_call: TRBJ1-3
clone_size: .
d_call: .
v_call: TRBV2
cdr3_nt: TGTGCCAGCAACTCTGGAAACACCATATATTTT
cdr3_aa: CASNSGNTIYF

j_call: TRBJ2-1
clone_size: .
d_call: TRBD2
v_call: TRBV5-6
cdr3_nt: TGTGCCTCCAGGGACTACTACAATGAGCAGTTCTTC
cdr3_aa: CASRDYYNEQFF

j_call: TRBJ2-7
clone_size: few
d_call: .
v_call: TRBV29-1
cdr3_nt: TGCAGCGGTTCCCACGAGCAGTACTTC
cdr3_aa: CSGSHEQYF

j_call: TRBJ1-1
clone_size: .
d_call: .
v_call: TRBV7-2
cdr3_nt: TGTGCCAGCAGCTTAGAAAGGAACACTGAAGCTTTCTTT
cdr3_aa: CASSLERNTEAFF

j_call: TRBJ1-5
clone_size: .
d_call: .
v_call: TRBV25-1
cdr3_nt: TGTGCCAGCAGTGAAGAGGGTCACGGCGTATCAGGCAATCAGCCCCAGCATTTT
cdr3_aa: CASSEEGHGVSGNQPQHF

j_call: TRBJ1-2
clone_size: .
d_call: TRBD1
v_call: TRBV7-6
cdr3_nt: TGTGCCAGCAGCTCCATCCCGGGGACAGGGGATGGCTACACCTTC
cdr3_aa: CASSSIPGTGDGYTF